This T cell receptor beta chain was recovered during a study of blood T cell repertoires in COVID-19. Turning to the study itself: Spain, Italy and the United States supplied samples that represented acute and convalescent COVID-19. Nucleic acid was either cDNA or gDNA, and it came from T cells, B-cell-depleted T cells, or PBMCs.

Cohort 3 donors counted as recovered after two negative PCRs, clearance, or resolved symptoms. Profiling relied on immunoSEQ multiplex PCR, and the TCRdb table lists in-frame clones only, not all of them. This sample has 350,000 to 400,000 clones; roughly nine tenths occur once, and the top ten carry 2.5% to 3.5%. The J segment lost 4 bases and the V segment lost 4 bases, leaving 7 bases of the junction unmatched. Germline V gene sequence: CDR1 MGHRA, CDR2 YSYEKL. The CDR3 contains 16 residues. The specimen was PBMCs or T cells enriched from blood (not recorded which). The origin of this receptor is a young woman who had recovered from COVID-19. The V call is TRBV4-1, the J call TRBJ1-4; 9 bases are shared with TRBD1. The CDR3 DNA reads as TGCGCCAGCAGCCGCCGAGGGGACAGGGATAATGAAAAACTGTTTTTT. It translates to CASSRRGDRDNEKLFF.